This TCR beta chain was captured by sequencing in a study of PD-1 blockade in classical Hodgkin lymphoma. Profiling relied on immunoSEQ multiplex PCR, and the TCRdb table lists in-frame clones only, not all of them. The data contain 29,000 or so clones, roughly 70% of them singletons. The V end lost 2 bases, the J end lost 3 bases, and 5 bases lay between the germline ends. In germline, CDR1 is MDHEN, CDR2 SYDVKM. The CDR3 consists of 13 residues. Every patient relapsed after autologous stem cell transplantation, and brentuximab vedotin exposure varied. V is TRBV28 and J is TRBJ1-5, with unresolved D. This receptor was taken from a human donor with classical Hodgkin lymphoma. The source material was peripheral blood mononuclear cells (PBMCs), sampled before the second cycle of nivolumab. The CDR3 nucleotides are TGTGCCAGCAGTTTAACCCCCAATCAGCCCCAGCATTTT. Protein product: CASSLTPNQPQHF.